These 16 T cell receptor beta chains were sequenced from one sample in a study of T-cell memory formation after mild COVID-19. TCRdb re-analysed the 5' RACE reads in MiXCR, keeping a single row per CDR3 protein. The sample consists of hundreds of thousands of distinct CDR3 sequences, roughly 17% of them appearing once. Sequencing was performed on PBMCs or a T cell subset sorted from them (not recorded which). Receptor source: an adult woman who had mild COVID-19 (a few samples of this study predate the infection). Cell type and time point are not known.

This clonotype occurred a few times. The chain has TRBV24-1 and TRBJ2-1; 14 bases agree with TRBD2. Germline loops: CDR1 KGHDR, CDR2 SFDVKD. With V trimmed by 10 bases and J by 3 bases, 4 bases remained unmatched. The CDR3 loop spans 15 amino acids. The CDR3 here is CATGLAGGYYNEQFF. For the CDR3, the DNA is TGTGCCACTGGACTAGCGGGGGGTTACTACAATGAGCAGTTCTTC.

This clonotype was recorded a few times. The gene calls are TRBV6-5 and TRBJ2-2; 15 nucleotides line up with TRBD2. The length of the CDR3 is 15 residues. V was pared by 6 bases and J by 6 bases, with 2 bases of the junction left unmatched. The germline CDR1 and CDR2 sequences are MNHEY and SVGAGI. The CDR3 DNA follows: TGTGCCAGCAGGCGGACTAGCGGGAGGGCCGGGGAGCTGTTTTTT. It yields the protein CASRRTSGRAGELFF.

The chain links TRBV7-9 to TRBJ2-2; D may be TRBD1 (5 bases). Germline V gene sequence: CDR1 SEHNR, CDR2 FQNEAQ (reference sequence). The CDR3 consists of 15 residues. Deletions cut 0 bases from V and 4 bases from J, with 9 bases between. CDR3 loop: CASSLARAGTGELFF. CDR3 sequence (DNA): TGTGCCAGCAGCTTAGCCAGGGCCGGCACCGGGGAGCTGTTTTTT.

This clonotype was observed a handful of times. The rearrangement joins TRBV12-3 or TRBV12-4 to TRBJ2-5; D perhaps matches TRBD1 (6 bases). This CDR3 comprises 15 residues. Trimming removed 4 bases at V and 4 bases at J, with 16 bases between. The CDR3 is CASSWTEKTGETQYF. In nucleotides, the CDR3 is TGTGCCAGCAGTTGGACAGAGAAAACCGGAGAGACCCAGTACTTC.

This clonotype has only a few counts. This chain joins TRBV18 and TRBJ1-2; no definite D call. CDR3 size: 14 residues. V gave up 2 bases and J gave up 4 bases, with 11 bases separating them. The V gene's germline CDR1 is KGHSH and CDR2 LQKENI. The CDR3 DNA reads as TGTGCCAGCTCACCAATGCGCGGAAGCTATGGCTACACCTTC. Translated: CASSPMRGSYGYTF.

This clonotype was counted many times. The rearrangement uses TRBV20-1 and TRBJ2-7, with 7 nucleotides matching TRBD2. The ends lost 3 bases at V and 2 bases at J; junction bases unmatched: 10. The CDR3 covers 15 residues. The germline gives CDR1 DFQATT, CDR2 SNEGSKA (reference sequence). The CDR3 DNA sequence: TGCAGTGCTAGGGAGGCGAGCGGGAACCCCTACGAGCAGTACTTC. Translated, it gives CSAREASGNPYEQYF.

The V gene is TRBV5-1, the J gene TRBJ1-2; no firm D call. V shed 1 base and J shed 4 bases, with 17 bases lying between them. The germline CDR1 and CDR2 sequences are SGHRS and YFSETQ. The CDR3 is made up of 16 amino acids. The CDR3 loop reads CASSLPGSGIIYGYTF. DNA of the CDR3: TGCGCCAGCAGCTTGCCCGGTTCCGGGATAATCTATGGCTACACCTTC.

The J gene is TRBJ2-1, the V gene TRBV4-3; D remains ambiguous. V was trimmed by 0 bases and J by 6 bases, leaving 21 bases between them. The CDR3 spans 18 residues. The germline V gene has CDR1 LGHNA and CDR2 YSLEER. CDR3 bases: TGCGCCAGCAGCCAAGAACGGGTAAGCGCCCGATTGATCAATGAGCAGTTCTTC. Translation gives CASSQERVSARLINEQFF.

CDR3 residues: CASRVGNTEAFF. In nucleotides, the CDR3 is TGTGCCAGCCGAGTCGGAAACACTGAAGCTTTCTTT. The chain joins TRBV12-3 or TRBV12-4 to TRBJ1-1; D uncertain. V was pared by 8 bases and J by 2 bases, with 9 bases between. The CDR3 has 12 amino acids.

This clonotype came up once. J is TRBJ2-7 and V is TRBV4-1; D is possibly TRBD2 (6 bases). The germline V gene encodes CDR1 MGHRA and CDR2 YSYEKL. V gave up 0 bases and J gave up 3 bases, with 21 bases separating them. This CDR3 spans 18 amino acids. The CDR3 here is CASSQDRRERGSFYEQYF. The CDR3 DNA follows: TGCGCCAGCAGCCAAGATAGGCGGGAAAGGGGATCGTTCTACGAGCAGTACTTC.

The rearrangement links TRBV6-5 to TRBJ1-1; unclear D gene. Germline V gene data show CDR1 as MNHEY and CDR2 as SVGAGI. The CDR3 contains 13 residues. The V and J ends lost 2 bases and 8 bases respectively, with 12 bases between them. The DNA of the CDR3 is TGTGCCAGCAGTTACGCAGGTGGGCTAGAAGCTTTCTTT. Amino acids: CASSYAGGLEAFF.

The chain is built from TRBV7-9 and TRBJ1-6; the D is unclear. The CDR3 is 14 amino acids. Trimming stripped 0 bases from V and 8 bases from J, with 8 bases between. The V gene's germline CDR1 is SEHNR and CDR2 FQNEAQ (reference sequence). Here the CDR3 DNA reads TGTGCCAGCAGCTTAGCAGGGCCCGATTCACCCCTCCACTTT. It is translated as CASSLAGPDSPLHF.

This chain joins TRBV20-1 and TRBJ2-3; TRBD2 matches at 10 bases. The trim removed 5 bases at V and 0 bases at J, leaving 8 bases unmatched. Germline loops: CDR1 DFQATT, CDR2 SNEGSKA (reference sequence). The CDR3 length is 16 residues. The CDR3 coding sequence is TGCAGTGCTTACAGGACTAGCGGAACTAGCACAGATACGCAGTATTTT. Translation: CSAYRTSGTSTDTQYF.

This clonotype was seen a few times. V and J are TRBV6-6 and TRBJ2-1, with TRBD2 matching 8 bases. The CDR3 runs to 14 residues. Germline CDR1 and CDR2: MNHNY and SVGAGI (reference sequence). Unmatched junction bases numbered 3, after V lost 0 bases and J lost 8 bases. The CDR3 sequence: CASSYSGLADEQFF. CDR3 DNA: TGTGCCAGCAGTTACTCCGGACTAGCCGATGAGCAGTTCTTC.

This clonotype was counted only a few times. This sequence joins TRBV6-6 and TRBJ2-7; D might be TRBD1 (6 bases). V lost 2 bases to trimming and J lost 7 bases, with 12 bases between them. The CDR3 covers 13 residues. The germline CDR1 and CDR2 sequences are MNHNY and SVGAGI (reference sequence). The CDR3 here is CASSYLQGWEQYF. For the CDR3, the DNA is TGTGCCAGCAGTTACCTACAGGGTTGGGAGCAGTACTTC.

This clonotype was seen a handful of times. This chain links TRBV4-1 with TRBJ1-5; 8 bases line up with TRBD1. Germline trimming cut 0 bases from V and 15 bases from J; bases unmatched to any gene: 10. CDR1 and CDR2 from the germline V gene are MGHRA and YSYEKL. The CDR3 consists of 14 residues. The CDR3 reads CASSQDVQGGTGHF. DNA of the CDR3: TGCGCCAGCAGCCAAGATGTACAGGGGGGGACTGGGCATTTT.